The 27 T cell receptor beta chains given below trace back to one sample, sequenced in a study of response to subunit inactivated influenza vaccine. A single record per CDR3 protein comes from TCRdb applying MiXCR to the RT-PCR reads. The data show roughly 160,000 distinct CDR3 sequences, with roughly a tenth seen just once and around 12% held by the top ten. The source material was non-naive T cells sorted from PBMCs, sampled about 40 days after vaccination. The receptor set was obtained from a man aged 50-59 years who received an inactivated influenza vaccine.

V is TRBV20-1 and J is TRBJ1-2; D unclear. CDR3 length: 15 residues. With 0 bases removed from V and 4 bases from J, the gap between germline ends came to 15 bases. CDR1 DFQATT and CDR2 SNEGSKA come from the germline V gene (reference sequence). As DNA, the CDR3 is TGCAGTGCTAGAGATGCCGTAAGGGCTTTCTATGGCTACACCTTC. Translating it yields CSARDAVRAFYGYTF.

This clonotype was picked up a small number of times. The J gene is TRBJ2-1, the V gene TRBV10-3, with D tentatively TRBD1 (5 bases). Germline CDR1 reads ENHRY; CDR2 reads SYGVKD. CDR3 length equals 13 residues. V shed 7 bases and J shed 5 bases, with 12 bases lying between them. This CDR3 is CAITQTENNEQFF. CDR3 DNA sequence: TGTGCCATCACCCAGACAGAAAACAATGAGCAGTTCTTC.

This clonotype was recorded a few times. This chain links TRBV2 with TRBJ1-6; D gene ambiguous. The germline gives CDR1 SNHLY, CDR2 FYNNEI. V shed 1 base and J shed 11 bases, with 9 bases lying between them. The CDR3 is 13 amino acids. The CDR3: CASSEVARTPLHF. In nucleotides, the CDR3 is TGTGCCAGCAGTGAAGTGGCAAGGACACCCCTCCACTTT.

This clonotype was seen more than once but under ten times. The chain is built from TRBV20-1 and TRBJ2-7, with 8 bases lining up with TRBD1. The CDR3 consists of 15 residues. The V segment lost 4 bases and the J segment 1 base; nucleotides outside the gene matches: 9. The germline V gene has CDR1 DFQATT and CDR2 SNEGSKA (reference sequence). The CDR3 DNA is TGCAGTGCTAAACCCATAAACAGGGGGTCCTACGAGCAGTACTTC. Encoded protein: CSAKPINRGSYEQYF.

V usage is TRBV24-1 and J usage is TRBJ2-2, with D perhaps matching TRBD1 (5 bases). The CDR3 totals 14 residues. Trimming cost V 8 bases and J 0 bases, with 9 bases left between them. The germline gives CDR1 KGHDR, CDR2 SFDVKD. The CDR3 is CATTGAANTGELFF. The CDR3 DNA follows: TGTGCCACCACTGGGGCCGCGAACACCGGGGAGCTGTTTTTT.

The V and J genes are TRBV11-2 and TRBJ1-5, with no clear D. The CDR3 sequence is 12 residues long. The V gene's germline CDR1 is SGHAT and CDR2 FQNNGV. V gave up 4 bases and J gave up 3 bases, with 4 bases separating them. CDR3: CASSSNNQPQHF. For the CDR3, the DNA is TGTGCCAGCAGCTCAAACAATCAGCCCCAGCATTTT.

This clonotype occurred many times. This chain uses TRBV7-9 with TRBJ2-5; perhaps TRBD2 as D (5 bases). CDR1 and CDR2 (germline): SEHNR, FQNEAQ (reference sequence). The CDR3 covers 13 residues. The ends were cut back, 6 bases at V and 0 bases at J, with 8 bases in the middle. The CDR3 nucleotides read TGTGCCAGCAGTCGTAGCGACCAAGAGACCCAGTACTTC. Protein: CASSRSDQETQYF.

This clonotype was seen more than once but under ten times. A much larger clonotype is one base distant, so this may be a read error. This chain joins TRBV4-1 and TRBJ1-2; TRBD1 might be the D (5 bases). In germline, CDR1 is MGHRA, CDR2 YSYEKL. The CDR3 extends over 14 amino acids. The V gene lost 1 base and the J gene lost 1 base, with 7 bases spanning the gap. The CDR3 protein is CASSQAQGNYGYTF. The CDR3 DNA sequence: TGCGCCAGCAGCCAAGCCCAGGGTAACTATGGCTACACCTTC.

This clonotype was detected only a few times. The chain has TRBV20-1 and TRBJ2-4; no definite D call. The germline V and J ends were trimmed by 6 bases and 0 bases, with 9 bases remaining between them. The CDR3 loop spans 13 amino acids. Germline V gene data show CDR1 as DFQATT and CDR2 as SNEGSKA (reference sequence). The DNA of the CDR3 is TGCAGTGCAGCGAGTCGAGCCAAAAACATTCAGTACTTC. It codes for CSAASRAKNIQYF.

This clonotype was counted only a few times. The chain links TRBV20-1 to TRBJ1-5; 8 bases align to TRBD1. The junction had 1 base not matched to a gene; V was cut back by 6 bases and J by 0 bases. Germline V gives CDR1 DFQATT, CDR2 SNEGSKA (reference sequence). The CDR3 loop spans 13 amino acids. CDR3 region: CSAGTGSNQPQHF. CDR3 sequence (DNA): TGCAGTGCAGGGACAGGTAGCAATCAGCCCCAGCATTTT.

This clonotype was seen a handful of times. The chain joins TRBV11-1 to TRBJ2-5; 14 positions match TRBD2. Germline V gene lookup returns CDR1 SGHAT and CDR2 FQDESV (reference sequence). After removal of 3 bases from V and 0 bases from J, the junction contained 6 bases not matched to a gene. CDR3 size: 18 residues. The CDR3 DNA follows: TGTGCCAGCAGCTTTCCGGGACTAGCGGGGGAGTACCAAGAGACCCAGTACTTC. Its protein is CASSFPGLAGEYQETQYF.

In this sample, this clonotype turned up many times. This rearrangement joins TRBV6-6 to TRBJ2-1; TRBD1 might be the D (6 bases). Per the germline V gene, CDR1 is MNHNY and CDR2 is SVGAGI (reference sequence). This CDR3 spans 12 amino acids. The V gene lost 2 bases and the J gene lost 9 bases, with 8 bases spanning the gap. CDR3 residues: CASSYGTSEQFF. The CDR3 nucleotides read TGTGCCAGCAGTTACGGGACAAGTGAGCAGTTCTTC.

V usage is TRBV11-2 and J usage is TRBJ2-2; a possible D gene is TRBD1 (6 bases). This CDR3 is built from 15 residues. With 5 bases removed from V and 0 bases from J, the gap between germline ends came to 10 bases. Germline CDR1 reads SGHAT; CDR2 reads FQNNGV. The CDR3 is CASSPGTSNTGELFF. The CDR3 bases are TGTGCCAGCAGCCCCGGGACATCGAACACCGGGGAGCTGTTTTTT.

J is TRBJ1-6 and V is TRBV5-5; 9 nucleotides match TRBD1. This CDR3 is 15 amino acids long. The germline CDR1 and CDR2 sequences are SGHKS and YYEKEE (reference sequence). J was trimmed by 10 bases and V by 5 bases; bases with no gene match: 10. DNA for the CDR3: TGTGCCAGCAGTAGTGCGGACAGGGGTAGGTCACCCCTCCACTTT. It yields the protein CASSSADRGRSPLHF.

This clonotype was seen more than once but under ten times. This chain uses TRBV12-3 or TRBV12-4 with TRBJ2-3, with a weak D call TRBD1 (6 bases). This CDR3 is built from 14 residues. The germline V and J ends were trimmed by 5 bases and 2 bases, with 11 bases remaining between them. The CDR3 DNA reads TGTGCCAGCAGTGATAGACAGGTCACAGATACGCAGTATTTT. Translated, it gives CASSDRQVTDTQYF.

This clonotype was recorded many times. The V and J genes are TRBV5-1 and TRBJ1-3; TRBD1 matches at 7 bases. The CDR3 spans 16 residues. Trimming took 0 bases from V and 0 from J; bases not matched to a gene: 3. The germline CDR1 and CDR2 sequences are SGHRS and YFSETQ. In nucleotides, the CDR3 is TGCGCCAGCAGCTTGGCCGGGACAGTCTCTGGAAACACCATATATTTT. Translated, it gives CASSLAGTVSGNTIYF.

The chain links TRBV6-1 to TRBJ2-5; TRBD2 matches at 8 bases. With V trimmed by 5 bases and J by 0 bases, 2 bases remained unmatched. Germline V lookup: CDR1 MNHNS, CDR2 SASEGT. The CDR3 is 14 amino acids. CDR3 in amino acids: CASSSGGYQETQYF. The CDR3, as DNA: TGTGCCAGCAGTAGCGGGGGTTACCAAGAGACCCAGTACTTC.

This clonotype was counted at least ten times. The chain recombines TRBV6-2 or TRBV6-3 with TRBJ2-7, with 13 bases matching TRBD2. Trimming cost V 6 bases and J 5 bases; bases outside gene matches: 7. Germline V gene sequence: CDR1 MNHEY, CDR2 SVGEGT. The CDR3 spans 15 residues. The CDR3 nucleotides are TGTGCCAGCAGCCGGCGGACTAGCGGGAGTAACGAGCAGTACTTC. As protein: CASSRRTSGSNEQYF.

The chain carries TRBV2 and TRBJ1-2; TRBD1 might be the D (5 bases). CDR3 length: 15 residues. V was trimmed by 0 bases and J by 1 base, leaving 9 bases between them. The germline CDR1 and CDR2 sequences are SNHLY and FYNNEI. The CDR3 DNA reads as TGTGCCAGCAGTGAAGCACAGGCCATTAACTATGGCTACACCTTC. This translates into CASSEAQAINYGYTF.

This clonotype was seen many times. The chain recombines TRBV7-3 with TRBJ2-1; the match to TRBD2 covers 10 bases. The CDR3 spans 15 residues. The V gene end was trimmed by 5 bases and the J gene end by 4 bases; junction bases not matched to a gene: 5. Germline values: CDR1 SGHTA, CDR2 FQGTGA. In DNA, the CDR3 is TGTGCCAGCAGCCCCCGGACTAGCGGATACAATGAGCAGTTCTTC. Encoded protein: CASSPRTSGYNEQFF.

This chain uses TRBV7-9 with TRBJ2-1; D gene uncertain. This CDR3 contains 12 residues. Germline V gene sequence: CDR1 SEHNR, CDR2 FQNEAQ (reference sequence). V was cut by 7 bases and J by 8 bases, with 12 bases left in between. CDR3 amino acids: CASTRERYEQFF. CDR3 nucleotide sequence: TGTGCCAGCACCCGCGAGAGGTATGAGCAGTTCTTC.

Here the CDR3 DNA reads TGCGCCAGCAGCTCCCTACAGACAGGGACCAAAAACATTCAGTACTTC. Translation gives CASSSLQTGTKNIQYF. The gene calls are TRBV5-1 and TRBJ2-4, with 7 bases fitting TRBD1. This CDR3 is 16 amino acids long. Germline CDR1 and CDR2: SGHRS and YFSETQ. V trimming: 3 bases; J trimming: 2 bases; junction bases outside the gene matches: 8.

This clonotype was counted ten times or more. The chain links TRBV5-1 to TRBJ2-7; 9 bases match TRBD1. Looked up from germline, CDR1 is SGHRS and CDR2 is YFSETQ. The ends lost 0 bases at V and 3 bases at J; junction bases unmatched: 4. The CDR3 extends over 15 amino acids. CDR3 residues: CASSLDTGGLYEQYF. The CDR3 nucleotides are TGCGCCAGCAGCTTGGATACAGGGGGCCTCTACGAGCAGTACTTC.

Concerning this clonotype itself: Germline and junction disagree at one end, which may indicate a read error. CDR3 nucleotide sequence: TGCGCCAGCAGCCCAGGGTACAGGGGGCGCCTGTTAGAGCCCCAGTACTTC. Protein: CASSPGYRGRLLEPQYF. The rearrangement joins TRBV5-1 to TRBJ2-5; 9 positions match TRBD1. Germline CDR1 is SGHRS and CDR2 is YFSETQ. There are 17 residues in the CDR3.

This chain connects TRBV6-1 to TRBJ2-7; TRBD2 matches 9 bases. Germline CDR1 reads MNHNS; CDR2 reads SASEGT. Trimming cost V 6 bases and J 4 bases; bases outside gene matches: 16. The length of the CDR3 is 17 residues. The CDR3 coding sequence is TGTGCCAGCAGCAAAGGCCGCAAGACTAGCGGACCTTACGAGCAGTACTTC. Amino acid sequence: CASSKGRKTSGPYEQYF.

The sample holds many counts of this clonotype. The CDR3 nucleotides read TGCAGCGTTGAATTACTAGCCTTTTCTTTTAATGAGCAGTTCTTC. This gives the protein CSVELLAFSFNEQFF. This chain links TRBV29-1 with TRBJ2-1; D is perhaps TRBD2 (6 bases). This CDR3 region has 15 residues. V was cut by 2 bases and J by 7 bases, with 18 bases left in between. Germline CDR1 is SQVTM and CDR2 is ANQGSEA.

This clonotype was seen a handful of times. The V call is TRBV15, the J call TRBJ2-1; D might be TRBD2 (6 bases). This CDR3 spans 17 amino acids. V was clipped by 0 bases and J by 2 bases, with 14 bases between them. The germline gives CDR1 LNHNV, CDR2 YYDKDF (reference sequence). The CDR3 DNA sequence: TGTGCCACCAGCAGAGACCTTAGCGGTTCCACCTACAATGAGCAGTTCTTC. Translated: CATSRDLSGSTYNEQFF.